This T cell receptor beta chain was profiled in a study of Graves' ophthalmopathy and Graves' hyperthyroidism. The CDR3 covers 15 residues. Per the germline V gene, CDR1 is SGHRS and CDR2 is YFSETQ. Trimming took 4 bases from V and 0 from J, leaving 11 bases between them. RNA transcripts served as template for amplifying TCR beta CDR3 sequences. Following a first-round RT-PCR that used HTBI primers, a second-round multiplex PCR was carried out. Each CDR3 protein is one row after TCRdb ran MiXCR on the multiplex PCR reads. The sample shows over a million distinct CDR3 sequences, roughly two fifths of them seen only once.

Sequenced: peripheral blood or thyroid tissue (not recorded which). The J gene is TRBJ1-5, the V gene TRBV5-1, with D perhaps TRBD1 (6 bases). The sequence was obtained from an adult man with Graves' hyperthyroidism. Here the CDR3 reads CASSPGGISNQPQHF. The CDR3 DNA follows: TGCGCCAGCAGCCCCGGGGGCATTAGCAATCAGCCCCAGCATTTT.